These 8 T cell receptor beta chains were sequenced from one sample in a study of beta chain features in type 1 diabetes. Expressed TCRB transcripts were sequenced because the entire RNA isolate underwent reverse transcription. Using immunoSEQ multiplex PCR, the repertoire was profiled, and TCRdb retains in-frame clones only, with some absent. The data hold about 59,000 clones, with around three fifths observed a single time. Material for sequencing was Tregs from blood. These TCRs come from a woman younger than 35 in good health.

This clone was seen once. J is TRBJ2-1 and V is TRBV13; tentative D call: TRBD2 (6 bases). This CDR3 has 16 residues. The germline CDR1 and CDR2 sequences are PRHDT and FYEKMQ (reference sequence). Trimming took off 6 bases at V and 7 bases at J, with 22 bases between the two ends. DNA of the CDR3: TGTGCCAGCAGTCAGTTACTGGTAGCGGAGGGGAATGAGCAGTTCTTC. It translates to CASSQLLVAEGNEQFF.

This clone was counted between two and nine times. The V gene is TRBV7-9, the J gene TRBJ2-3; 10 nucleotides align to TRBD2. This CDR3 is 15 amino acids long. V trimming: 4 bases; J trimming: 8 bases; junction bases outside the gene matches: 9. Per germline, CDR1 SEHNR and CDR2 FQNEAQ (reference sequence). Here the CDR3 reads CASSSLSWTSGTQYF. Written as DNA, the CDR3 is TGTGCCAGCAGCTCTCTGTCCTGGACTAGCGGTACGCAGTATTTT.

A few counts support this clone. V and J are TRBV15 and TRBJ1-1, with D possibly TRBD1 on 6 matching bases. Germline lookup yields CDR1 LNHNV and CDR2 YYDKDF (reference sequence). V gave up 3 bases and J gave up 8 bases, with 16 bases separating them. The CDR3 sequence is 14 residues long. The CDR3 loop is CATSRGTTGQEAFF. The CDR3 bases are TGTGCCACCAGCAGGGGAACTACAGGGCAAGAAGCTTTCTTT.

This clone was seen more than once but under ten times. The V gene is TRBV4-3, the J gene TRBJ1-5, with TRBD1 identical over 9 bases. The CDR3 has 21 residues. Germline V gives CDR1 LGHNA, CDR2 YSLEER. Losses at the gene ends were 2 bases for V and 0 bases for J; bases not matched to a gene: 17. The CDR3 DNA is TGCGCCAGCAGCCAAAGGGACAGGGACAGCATCATGAGGAATAGCAATCAGCCCCAGCATTTT. It yields the protein CASSQRDRDSIMRNSNQPQHF.

V usage is TRBV7-8 and J usage is TRBJ2-1; weak D call: TRBD2 (7 bases). Trimming removed 1 base from V and 7 bases from J, with 17 bases in between. The CDR3 consists of 16 residues. Germline V gene data show CDR1 as SGHVS and CDR2 as FQNEAQ. CDR3 loop: CASSLVRGASRNEQFF. CDR3 bases: TGTGCCAGCAGCTTAGTCCGGGGGGCCAGCAGGAATGAGCAGTTCTTC.

Regarding this clone: One end of the junction varies from germline; a read error may be responsible. CDR3 DNA sequence: TGCAGCGCGGTGGGGGGGGCGGAAAGCTCCTACGGGCAGTACTTC. Amino acid sequence: CSAVGGAESSYGQYF. The chain links TRBV29-1 to TRBJ2-7; tentatively, D is TRBD2 (7 bases). This CDR3 is 15 amino acids long. CDR1 and CDR2 (germline): SQVTM, ANQGSEA.

The genes are TRBV12-5 and TRBJ2-1; 7 bases fit TRBD2. Germline loops: CDR1 LGHNT, CDR2 FRNRAP. The ends lost 0 bases at V and 7 bases at J; junction bases unmatched: 12. This CDR3 is built from 17 residues. The CDR3 spells CASGLVVSGDSWNEQFF. The DNA of the CDR3 is TGTGCTAGTGGTTTGGTAGTGAGCGGGGATTCGTGGAATGAGCAGTTCTTC.

V usage is TRBV4-2 and J usage is TRBJ1-4; 10 nucleotides match TRBD1. This CDR3 is built from 18 residues. Germline V gene data show CDR1 as LGHNA and CDR2 as YNFKEQ. After removal of 0 bases from V and 7 bases from J, the junction contained 11 bases not matched to a gene. CDR3 sequence (DNA): TGTGCCAGCAGCCAAGATCGAACGGACAGGGGGGCAGGTGAAAAACTGTTTTTT. Translation: CASSQDRTDRGAGEKLFF.